A single sample is the source of the 3 T cell receptor beta chains below, sequenced in a study of blood T cell repertoires in COVID-19 (dated by TCRdb to 2018 to 2020). Libraries were constructed by the immunoSEQ multiplex PCR assay. Entries here come from immuneACCESS through TCRdb and include only in-frame sequences with V and J called. Some clones fail to appear in such tables; in the studies checked, an unresolved V gene covers under half of the shortfall, and the cause of the remainder is unknown. This sample lists 150,000 to 200,000 clones; 88% were detected once. The ten largest clones take up roughly 9% of the sample. Sequencing was performed on PBMCs or T cells enriched from blood (not recorded which). These TCRs come from a woman aged 18-29 years who had recovered from COVID-19.

The V and J genes are TRBV4-1 and TRBJ2-1; 11 bases align to TRBD1. The J segment lost 4 bases and the V segment lost 6 bases, leaving 5 bases of the junction unmatched. CDR3 length: 15 residues. From germline, CDR1 is MGHRA and CDR2 YSYEKL. The CDR3 sequence: CASSSGTGGYNEQFF. CDR3 DNA sequence: TGCGCCAGCAGTTCCGGGACAGGGGGTTACAATGAGCAGTTCTTC.

The CDR3 DNA follows: TGCGCCAGCAGCCAAGATAGGGGGGGCCGCGAGCAGTACTTC. Its translation is CASSQDRGGREQYF. The rearrangement joins TRBV4-1 to TRBJ2-7; D perhaps matches TRBD2 (7 bases). CDR3 length: 14 residues. Trimming pared 0 bases from V and 6 bases from J, leaving 12 bases between. CDR1 and CDR2 (germline): MGHRA, YSYEKL.

This rearrangement joins TRBV6-2 or TRBV6-3 to TRBJ2-1; TRBD2 matches 9 bases. The V segment lost 4 bases and the J segment 5 bases; nucleotides outside the gene matches: 15. In germline, CDR1 is MNHEY, CDR2 SVGEGT. The CDR3 spans 18 residues. In DNA form, the CDR3 reads TGTGCCAGCAGTTTTCGTAGGGTATCGATAGCGGGAGACAATGAGCAGTTCTTC. Its translation is CASSFRRVSIAGDNEQFF.